This T cell receptor beta chain was identified in a study of T cell changes during pregnancy in multiple sclerosis. CDR1 is MNHEY, CDR2 SMNVEV, per germline (reference sequence). The CDR3 is 13 amino acids. Trimming cost V 5 bases and J 7 bases, with 12 bases left between them. Data came from immunoSEQ multiplex PCR; TCRdb stores just in-frame clones and leaves some out. The table includes about 70,000 clones, approximately 92% detected once. The source material was CD8+ T cells from peripheral blood mononuclear cells, sampled in the third trimester of pregnancy. This clonotype originated in a female donor in good health, enrolled as a control in a pregnancy study. The V and J genes are TRBV27 and TRBJ1-5; TRBD1 might be the D (6 bases). CDR3 sequence (DNA): TGTGCCAGCAGTCACAGGGTTGGGCAGCCCCAGCATTTT. It codes for CASSHRVGQPQHF.